This entry lists 12 T cell receptor beta chains sequenced from one sample in a study of blood T cell repertoires in COVID-19. Libraries were prepared by immunoSEQ multiplex PCR; TCRdb keeps only in-frame clonotypes and omits some of them. Counted here are more than 110,000 clones, about 89% occurring once; the ten biggest clones make up 2.5% to 3%. What was sequenced was peripheral blood. The origin of the receptors is a man in his sixties with active or convalescent COVID-19.

V gene TRBV2 combines with J gene TRBJ2-3, with 7 bases that match TRBD2. The CDR3 has 15 amino acids. CDR1 and CDR2 from the germline V gene are SNHLY and FYNNEI. The V and J ends lost 8 bases and 0 bases, in that order; junction bases with no gene match: 8. The CDR3, as DNA: TGTGCCAGCTTCCCGGGGGGTTTTAGCACAGATACGCAGTATTTT. This encodes CASFPGGFSTDTQYF.

The V and J genes are TRBV7-8 and TRBJ2-7, with 14 bases matching TRBD2. Germline trimming cut 5 bases from V and 0 bases from J; bases unmatched to any gene: 3. The CDR3 extends over 16 amino acids. The germline CDR1 and CDR2 sequences are SGHVS and FQNEAQ. The CDR3 is CASSVGLAGGSYEQYF. The CDR3 bases are TGTGCCAGCAGCGTAGGACTAGCGGGAGGCTCCTACGAGCAGTACTTC.

This clone was seen only once. The V and J genes are TRBV23-1 and TRBJ1-1, with 12 bases aligning to TRBD1. TRBV23-1 falls under the ORF class, with uncertain function. This CDR3 has 17 residues. V trimming: 10 bases; J trimming: 2 bases; junction bases outside the gene matches: 14. The CDR3 coding sequence is TGCGCCACCCCGACCCCGGGACAGGGGGCTTCAAACACTGAAGCTTTCTTT. Translated: CATPTPGQGASNTEAFF.

The V and J genes are TRBV7-3 and TRBJ1-4, with 7 bases matching TRBD1. The CDR3 is made up of 15 amino acids. V gave up 0 bases and J gave up 3 bases; unmatched junction bases: 1. CDR1 SGHTA and CDR2 FQGTGA come from the germline V gene. The CDR3 loop reads CASSLTGQSNEKLFF. The CDR3, as DNA: TGTGCCAGCAGCTTAACGGGACAGTCTAATGAAAAACTGTTTTTT.

CDR3 region: CASSSSGTSDEQFF. In DNA form, the CDR3 reads TGTGCCAGCAGCTCATCCGGGACTAGCGATGAGCAGTTCTTC. J is TRBJ2-1 and V is TRBV7-3; 10 nucleotides match TRBD2. Germline V gene lookup returns CDR1 SGHTA and CDR2 FQGTGA. Trimming removed 4 bases from V and 8 bases from J; junction bases left unmatched: 5. CDR3 length equals 14 residues.

This clone was picked up a small number of times. The chain links TRBV5-6 to TRBJ2-5; 12 bases fit TRBD2. CDR3 length: 17 amino acids. V dropped 2 bases and J dropped 5; count of bases not matched to a gene: 10. Germline values: CDR1 SGHDT, CDR2 YYEEEE. The CDR3 DNA reads as TGTGCCAGCAGCTTTGTGGCTAGCGGGGGGGCCGAGGAGACCCAGTACTTC. This translates into CASSFVASGGAEETQYF.

The rearrangement uses TRBV18 and TRBJ2-1, with 9 positions matching TRBD1. Germline CDR1 KGHSH, CDR2 LQKENI. Trimming took 0 bases from V and 4 from J; bases not matched to a gene: 4. CDR3 length: 16 residues. The CDR3 protein is CASSPPNRGRYNEQFF. As DNA, the CDR3 is TGTGCCAGCTCACCACCGAACAGGGGGCGGTACAATGAGCAGTTCTTC.

The table lists this clone with a few counts. The gene calls are TRBV27 and TRBJ1-2; D call uncertain. Deletions cut 3 bases from V and 13 bases from J, with 18 bases between. The CDR3 extends over 13 amino acids. Per germline, CDR1 MNHEY and CDR2 SMNVEV (reference sequence). DNA for the CDR3: TGTGCCAGCAGTTTTGGGCCAGGCCAGGCGGGCACCTTC. It encodes CASSFGPGQAGTF.

This chain joins TRBV2 and TRBJ2-5, with 7 bases fitting TRBD2. The CDR3 has 14 residues. Trimming at V came to 6 bases and at J to 3 bases, leaving 7 bases not matched to a gene. The germline CDR1 and CDR2 sequences are SNHLY and FYNNEI. The CDR3 DNA follows: TGTGCCAGCAGCCTCGGGACTATCGAAGAGACCCAGTACTTC. It codes for CASSLGTIEETQYF. The full variable domain, in which reference TRBV2 and TRBJ2-5 provide the parts outside the CDR3, is EPEVTQTPSHQVTQMGQEVILRCVPISNHLYFYWYRQILGQKVEFLVSFYNNEISEKSEIFDDQFSVERPDGSNFTLKIRSTKLEDSAMYFCASSLGTIEETQYFGPGTRLLVL.

The chain has TRBV19 and TRBJ1-4; 7 positions match TRBD1. Germline assignment: CDR1 LNHDA and CDR2 SQIVND (reference sequence). This CDR3 contains 15 residues. The V gene end was trimmed by 9 bases and the J gene end by 6 bases; junction bases not matched to a gene: 13. Here the CDR3 DNA reads TGTGCCAGCAACTTAGGGGGCACCGGGGATGAAAAACTGTTTTTT. It yields the protein CASNLGGTGDEKLFF.

The chain recombines TRBV14 with TRBJ2-1; perhaps TRBD1 as D (5 bases). This CDR3 is built from 16 residues. V shed 6 bases and J shed 0 bases, with 15 bases lying between them. Germline V lookup: CDR1 SGHDN, CDR2 FVKESK. The CDR3 nucleotides are TGTGCCAGCAGTCTCTGGGGCTCTGACTCCTACAATGAGCAGTTCTTC. Protein product: CASSLWGSDSYNEQFF.

This chain joins TRBV18 and TRBJ2-5, with D maybe TRBD1 (6 bases). Germline V gives CDR1 KGHSH, CDR2 LQKENI. Between the trimmed V and J ends, which lost 6 bases and 5 bases, there was a span of 13 bases. The CDR3 has 13 residues. The CDR3, as DNA: TGTGCCAGCTCGCCTGGACAGTCCGAGACCCAGTACTTC. Encoded protein: CASSPGQSETQYF.